This TCR beta chain was identified in a study of naive and memory T cell subsets (dated by TCRdb to about 2017). Describing the broader study: Sorted naive and memory T cell subsets from peripheral blood were analyzed in the study using a UMI-based, open-source pipeline for TCR alpha and beta sequencing. RNA was DNase-treated and reverse transcribed with TCR constant-region primers, mostly using SuperScript III. The results of the functional CMV T cell responses matched the IgG serology results in every case. What the work shows at the level of the full study, not this receptor alone: Single alpha or beta chain sequences, rather than paired alpha/beta receptors, were used to define clonotypes. A power law was followed by TCR abundance, with an exponent that differed between naive and memory subsets but was consistent across the three individuals. After error correction, only a single occurrence was seen for over 95% of naive TCR sequences, so much steeper abundance distributions were produced than in memory subsets. The repertoire findings for the naive and memory subsets could not be validated against a ground truth, as none was available. A few larger clonotypes were present in naive repertoires, particularly the CD8 repertoires, and these clonotypes were possibly memory cells re-expressing CD45RA. RNA-based TCR counts may be influenced by expression changes linked to T cell activation and differentiation. In both CD4 and CD8 cells, a rise in Gini index and a fall in Shannon and inverse Simpson diversity were observed from naive through CM, EM and EMRA.

The library was made by UMI-ligation and nested PCR. An equimolar mix of two oligonucleotides covering both TRBC1 and TRBC2 was used as the beta constant-region primer. The ligated cDNA went through four rounds of PCR with nested alpha and beta constant-region primers together with the SP2 primer. A single-stranded oligonucleotide carrying the SP2 primer and a 12-nucleotide UMI was ligated to the 3' end of the cDNA by T4 RNA ligase 1. Incubation of the ligation reaction was carried out at 16 degrees C for roughly 18-24 hours. PCR2 was usually performed as a SYBR Green qPCR and halted at a preset threshold so that over-amplification would not occur. Apart from the first purification, every purification step used Agencourt AMPure XP magnetic beads. Library quantification was done by Qubit, followed by a TapeStation check on which the main peak was expected at around 650 bp. Pooled libraries were sequenced on an Illumina MiSeq using v2 2x251 paired-end kits, and typically about 0.95-2.3 million reads were obtained per sample. Each sample's library went into the pool at roughly 4.4 nM, and roughly 5-8% PhiX was added to help with cluster recognition. In the authors' own workflow: FASTQ reads processed by Demultiplexor were assigned V and J genes by Decombinator through tag matching that tolerated a single base-pair mismatch. Collapsinator relied on UMIs to fix sequencing errors as well as frequency errors caused by PCR heterogeneity. TCRs were translated and CDR3s were extracted from the conserved cysteine to the FGXG phenylalanine by CDR3Translator, with non-productive sequences being flagged. Gini, Shannon entropy and inverse Simpson indices were calculated on repertoires that had been subsampled to equal numbers of UMI-defined TCRs. Clonotype abundance distributions were fitted to a power law by maximum likelihood within the linear range. For one naive CD8 sample, the pipeline and MIGEC produced similar UMI counts, unique TCR numbers and clonal distributions. In one analysis, naive TCRs also found in any memory subset of the same donor were removed from the naive repertoire. Repertoires were searched for about 7,300 CMV-associated CDR3 sequences compiled from VDJdb and a published dataset. TCRdb's own reprocessing of the public reads used fastp at Q25 and MiXCR and kept productive beta chains. Every entry covers one CDR3 protein and lists the most common genes and DNA from its rows. TCRdb, rather than the study authors, made the V and J calls. Counted in this sample were 80,000 to 95,000 distinct CDR3 sequences; 9% of them appeared once. The ten most abundant clones make up 1.2% of the sample.

TCR alpha and beta chain libraries were amplified separately from the second PCR step onward. CMV status of each donor was established by measuring IFNgamma production from CD4+ T cells after fresh PBMCs were stimulated overnight with CMV viral lysate. Miltenyi beads were used first to positively select CD4 T cells, and CD8 T cells were then positively selected from the CD4-negative fraction. Cells stained for CD3, CD4, CD8, CD45RA, CD27 and a live/dead dye were sorted on a BD Aria II into four subsets by CD45RA and CD27. Blood was obtained from a few healthy volunteers, and the blood from each volunteer was fractionated into CD4 and CD8 T cells and subsequently into four differentiation subsets. Around 110 ml of peripheral blood was taken from each donor, and PBMC were separated by density-gradient centrifugation on Ficoll-Paque PLUS. Sorted cells were lysed in RLT buffer, and RNA was extracted with a Qiagen RNeasy kit and stored at -80°C.

About this clonotype itself: The antigen it recognizes is unknown. No base quality values were provided; no much bigger clone lies one nucleotide off.

The germline ends are 14 bases apart after V is trimmed by 5 bases and J by 6 bases. CDR1 LNHDA and CDR2 SQIVND are derived from the germline V gene (reference sequence). From its cysteine to its phenylalanine, the CDR3 spans 13 amino acids. The kept DNA is CDR3 alone, 39 bases in frame from the first base. The rearrangement combines TRBV19 with TRBJ2-7, with an unclear D gene assignment. Input material: naive CD8+ T cells from blood. The cell subset or site label corresponds to: naive T cells, CD45RA high CD27+. This TCR came from a human donor in good health. The nucleotide sequence reads TGTGCCAGTAGTCCGAAGACTCGGCTCGAGCAGTACTTC. Translated, it reads CASSPKTRLEQYF.